The entry below gives a single T cell receptor (beta chain) sequence along with its context. Its specificity is not known. The method was immunoSEQ multiplex PCR; TCRdb's version includes in-frame clones alone and lacks a portion of them. The sample has 15,000 to 20,000 clones, 70% to 90% seen once; the top ten hold 20% to 30%. Trimming pared 9 bases from V and 4 bases from J, leaving 18 bases between. Germline CDR1 reads SGDLS; CDR2 reads YYNGEE. The CDR3 runs to 14 residues. These data originate in a study of OX40 agonist ivuxolimab in advanced cancers. The overall study: Among those enrolled, mean age was around 55 years (range roughly 23 to 90) and less than 90% were male. Partial responses were seen in three patients, one with hepatocellular carcinoma and two with cutaneous melanoma. Overall study results and limits: The specificity for antigen of the expanded peripheral T cells was not determined.

Patients who had autoimmune disease history or got systemic immunosuppression were left out. Material: CD4+ or CD8+ T cells sorted from blood, obtained in a trial of the OX40 agonist ivuxolimab. The clonotype originates from an adult with an advanced solid tumor such as melanoma, head and neck, liver or kidney cancer. The chain is built from TRBV9 and TRBJ2-3, with no clear D. Here the CDR3 reads CATQPLPGADTQYF. CDR3 nucleotide sequence: TGTGCCACCCAACCTCTCCCGGGCGCAGATACGCAGTATTTT.